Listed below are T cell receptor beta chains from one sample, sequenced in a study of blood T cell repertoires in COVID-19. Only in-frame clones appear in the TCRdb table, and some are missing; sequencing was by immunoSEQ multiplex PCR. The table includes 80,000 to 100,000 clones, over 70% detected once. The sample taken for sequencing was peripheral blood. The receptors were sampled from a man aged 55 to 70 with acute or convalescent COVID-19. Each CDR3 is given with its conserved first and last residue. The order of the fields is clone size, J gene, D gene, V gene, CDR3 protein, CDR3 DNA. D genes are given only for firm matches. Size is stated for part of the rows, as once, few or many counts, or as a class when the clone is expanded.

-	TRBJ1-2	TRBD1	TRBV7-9	CASSSAIGGYYGYTF	TGTGCCAGCAGCTCAGCTATAGGGGGCTACTATGGCTACACCTTC
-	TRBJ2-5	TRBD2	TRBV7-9	CASSLYSGTSKEETQYF	TGTGCCAGCAGCTTATATAGCGGGACATCAAAAGAGGAGACCCAGTACTTC
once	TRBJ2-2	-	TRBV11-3	CASSLGDTRTGELFF	TGTGCCAGCAGCCTAGGGGACACTCGCACCGGGGAGCTGTTTTTT
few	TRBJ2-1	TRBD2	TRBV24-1	CATSLAGGLYNEQFF	TGTGCCACCAGTTTGGCGGGAGGGCTGTACAATGAGCAGTTCTTC
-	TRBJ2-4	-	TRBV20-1	CSASHTGFGNIQYF	TGCAGTGCTAGTCATACGGGATTTGGAAACATTCAGTACTTC
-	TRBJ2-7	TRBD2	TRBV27	CASSFLTSGSSYEQYF	TGTGCCAGCAGTTTCTTAACTAGCGGTAGCTCCTACGAGCAGTACTTC
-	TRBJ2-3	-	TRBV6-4	CASSDSTGTDTQYF	TGTGCCAGCAGTGACTCGACAGGCACAGATACGCAGTATTTT
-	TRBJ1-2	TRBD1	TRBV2	CASSGRGFGYTF	TGTGCCAGCAGCGGCAGGGGGTTTGGCTACACCTTC
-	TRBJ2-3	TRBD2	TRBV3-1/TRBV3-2	CASRDGGTTWTDTQYF	TGTGCCAGCAGGGACGGCGGGACTACATGGACCGATACGCAGTATTTT
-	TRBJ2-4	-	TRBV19	CASIAYPGNIQYF	TGTGCCAGTATTGCATACCCCGGGAACATTCAGTACTTC
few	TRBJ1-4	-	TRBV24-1	CATSDSQGAGEKLFF	TGTGCCACCAGTGATTCACAGGGCGCCGGGGAAAAACTGTTTTTT
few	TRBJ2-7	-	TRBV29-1	CSVDRRGTDEQYF	TGCAGCGTTGACCGAAGGGGAACGGACGAGCAGTACTTC
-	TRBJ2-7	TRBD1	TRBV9	CASSAPGQPYEQYF	TGTGCCAGCAGCGCACCGGGACAGCCCTACGAGCAGTACTTC
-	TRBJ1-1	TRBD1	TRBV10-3	CATSPGTGKPEAFF	TGTGCCACCTCGCCGGGGACAGGGAAACCTGAAGCTTTCTTT
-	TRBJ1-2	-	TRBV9	CASSLLSATGSGGYTF	TGTGCCAGCAGCCTATTAAGCGCGACAGGTTCCGGAGGCTACACCTTC
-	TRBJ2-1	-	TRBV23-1	CASSHRGSNEQFF	TGCGCCAGCAGTCATAGGGGGAGCAATGAGCAGTTCTTC
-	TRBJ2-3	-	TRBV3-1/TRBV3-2	CASSQDLQGRDTQYF	TGTGCCAGCAGCCAAGACTTACAGGGAAGAGATACGCAGTATTTT
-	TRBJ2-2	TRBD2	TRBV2	CASRPPGLAGGNGGELFF	TGTGCCAGCAGACCACCTGGACTAGCGGGAGGGAATGGCGGGGAGCTGTTTTTT
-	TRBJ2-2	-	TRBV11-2	CAGQGTGELFF	TGTGCGGGCCAGGGTACCGGGGAGCTGTTTTTT
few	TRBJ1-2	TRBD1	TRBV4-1	CASSQTGTKNYGYTF	TGCGCCAGCAGCCAGACAGGGACCAAGAACTATGGCTACACCTTC
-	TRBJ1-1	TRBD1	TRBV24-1	CATSDGDRAAFF	TGTGCCACCAGTGATGGGGACAGGGCAGCTTTCTTT
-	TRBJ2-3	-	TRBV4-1	CASRLGLVSTDTQYF	TGCGCCAGCAGACTGGGACTTGTAAGCACAGATACGCAGTATTTT
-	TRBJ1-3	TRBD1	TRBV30	CAWRRGQSSGNTIYF	TGTGCCTGGAGGAGGGGGCAGAGCTCTGGAAACACCATATATTTT
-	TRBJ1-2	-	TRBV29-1	CSVAGVNYGYTF	TGCAGCGTTGCAGGGGTGAACTATGGCTACACCTTC
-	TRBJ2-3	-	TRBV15	CATSRDRGTDTQYF	TGTGCCACCAGCAGAGACAGGGGCACAGATACGCAGTATTTT
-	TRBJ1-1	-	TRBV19	CASSKTGYFRYTEAFF	TGTGCCAGTAGTAAAACAGGGTATTTTAGGTACACTGAAGCTTTCTTT
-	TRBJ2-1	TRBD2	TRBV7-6	CASSLSLAGNEQFF	TGTGCCAGCAGCTTATCGCTAGCGGGCAATGAGCAGTTCTTC
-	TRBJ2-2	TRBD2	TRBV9	CASSPGTSGIYAGELFF	TGTGCCAGCAGCCCAGGGACTAGCGGGATTTACGCCGGGGAGCTGTTTTTT
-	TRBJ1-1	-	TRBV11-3	CASSYFIAEAFF	TGTGCCAGCAGCTACTTCATCGCTGAAGCTTTCTTT
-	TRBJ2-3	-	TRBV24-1	CATSDSGDFTDTQYF	TGTGCCACCAGTGACTCCGGCGACTTCACAGATACGCAGTATTTT
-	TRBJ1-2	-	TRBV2	CASSPTGTFYGYTF	TGTGCCAGCAGTCCTACAGGGACCTTCTATGGCTACACCTTC
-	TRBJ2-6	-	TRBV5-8	CASSLGFSGTGANVLTF	TGTGCCAGCAGCTTGGGTTTTTCAGGCACCGGGGCCAACGTCCTGACTTTC
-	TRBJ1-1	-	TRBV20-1	CSARSGTEAFF	TGCAGTGCTAGGAGCGGGACTGAAGCTTTCTTT
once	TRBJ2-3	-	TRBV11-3	CASSLWTTGTDTQYF	TGTGCCAGCAGCTTATGGACTACCGGGACAGATACGCAGTATTTT
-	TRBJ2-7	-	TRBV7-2	CASSLAGGYEQYF	TGTGCCAGCAGCTTAGCGGGAGGCTACGAGCAGTACTTC
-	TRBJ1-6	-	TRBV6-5	CASSTRGVNSPLHF	TGTGCCAGCAGCACACGTGGAGTGAATTCACCCCTCCACTTT
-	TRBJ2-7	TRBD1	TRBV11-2	CASSLLGDRAYEQYF	TGTGCCAGCAGCCTTTTGGGGGACAGGGCCTACGAGCAGTACTTC
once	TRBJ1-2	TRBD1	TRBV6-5	CASSYKGQLNYGYTF	TGTGCCAGCAGTTATAAGGGACAGCTTAACTATGGCTACACCTTC
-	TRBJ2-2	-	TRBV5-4	CASSLGSRGNTGELFF	TGTGCCAGCAGCTTGGGTAGCAGAGGAAACACCGGGGAGCTGTTTTTT
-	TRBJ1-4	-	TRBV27	CASSLVGRGEKLFF	TGTGCCAGCAGTTTAGTTGGGAGGGGTGAAAAACTGTTTTTT
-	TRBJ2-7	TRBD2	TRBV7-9	CASSSFSGRGSYEQYF	TGTGCCAGCAGCTCCTTTAGCGGGAGGGGTTCGTACGAGCAGTACTTC
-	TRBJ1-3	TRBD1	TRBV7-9	CASTHGDREDTIYF	TGTGCCAGCACCCACGGGGACAGGGAAGACACCATATATTTT
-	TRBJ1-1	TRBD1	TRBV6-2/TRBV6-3	CASSRARDSLMNTEAFF	TGTGCCAGCAGCCGGGCGCGGGACAGCCTCATGAACACTGAAGCTTTCTTT
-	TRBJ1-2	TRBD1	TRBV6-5	CASSPRQGKGYGYTF	TGTGCCAGCAGTCCGAGACAGGGGAAAGGATATGGCTACACCTTC
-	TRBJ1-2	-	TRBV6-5	CASSYSMGGYGYTF	TGTGCCAGCAGTTACTCGATGGGGGGCTATGGCTACACCTTC
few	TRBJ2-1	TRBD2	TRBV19	CASSPRTRMLGGEQFF	TGTGCCAGTAGTCCCCGGACTAGAATGCTTGGGGGTGAGCAGTTCTTC
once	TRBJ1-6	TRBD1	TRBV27	CASSLWSDRGLYSPLHF	TGTGCCAGCAGTTTATGGTCCGACAGGGGGCTCTATTCACCCCTCCACTTT
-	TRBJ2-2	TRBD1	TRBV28	CASSSPGQWGTGELFF	TGTGCCAGCAGTTCGCCGGGACAGTGGGGTACCGGGGAGCTGTTTTTT
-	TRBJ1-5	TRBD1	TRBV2	CASTRTGGNQPQHF	TGTGCCAGCACCCGGACAGGGGGCAATCAGCCCCAGCATTTT
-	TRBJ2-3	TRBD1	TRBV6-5	CASRRGTGLTDTQYF	TGTGCCAGCAGACGAGGGACAGGGCTCACAGATACGCAGTATTTT
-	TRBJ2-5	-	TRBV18	CASSREANRVRETQYF	TGTGCCAGCTCACGCGAAGCCAACAGGGTTCGTGAGACCCAGTACTTC
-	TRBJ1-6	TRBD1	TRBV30	CAWRARTGGGSPLHF	TGTGCCTGGAGAGCCCGGACAGGGGGAGGTTCACCCCTCCACTTT
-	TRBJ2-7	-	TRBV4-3	CASSQEFVATVSYEQYF	TGCGCCAGCAGCCAAGAATTTGTAGCGACGGTCTCCTACGAGCAGTACTTC